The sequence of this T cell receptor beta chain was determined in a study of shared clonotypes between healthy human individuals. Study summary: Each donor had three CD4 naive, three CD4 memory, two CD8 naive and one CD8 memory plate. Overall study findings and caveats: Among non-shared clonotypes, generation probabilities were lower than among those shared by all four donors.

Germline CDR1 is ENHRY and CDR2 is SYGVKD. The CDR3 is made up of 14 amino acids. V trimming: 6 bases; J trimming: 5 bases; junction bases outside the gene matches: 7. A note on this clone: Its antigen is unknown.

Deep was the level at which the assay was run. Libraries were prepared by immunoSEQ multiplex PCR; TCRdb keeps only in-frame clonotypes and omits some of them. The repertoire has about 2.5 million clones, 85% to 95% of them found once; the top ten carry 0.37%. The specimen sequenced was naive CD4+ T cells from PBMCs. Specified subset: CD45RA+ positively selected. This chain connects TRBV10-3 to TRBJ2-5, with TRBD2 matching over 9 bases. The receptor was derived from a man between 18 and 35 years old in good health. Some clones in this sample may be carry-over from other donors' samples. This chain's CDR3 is CAISGTSRGETQYF. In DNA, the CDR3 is TGTGCCATCAGCGGGACTAGCCGAGGGGAGACCCAGTACTTC.